These T cell receptor beta chains were read from a single sample in a study of cytomegalovirus exposure and HLA in healthy donors. Libraries were prepared by immunoSEQ multiplex PCR; TCRdb keeps only in-frame clonotypes and omits some of them. Of some 180,000 clones listed, around 77% are singletons. Sequencing input: PBMCs. These receptors were collected from a young woman in good health and CMV-seronegative. Each CDR3 is given with its conserved first and last residue. D genes are given only for firm matches. Expanded clones are given a class, and other clones once, few, many or no size at all.

V	J	D	size	DNA	CDR3
TRBV7-6	TRBJ2-6	-	-	TGTGCCAGCAGGCTAGACTCTGGGGCCAACGTCCTGACTTTC	CASRLDSGANVLTF
TRBV7-9	TRBJ2-1	-	once	TGTTCCAGCAGCTTAGGAGTCAATGAGCAGTTCTTC	CSSSLGVNEQFF
TRBV9	TRBJ2-1	TRBD2	-	TGTGCCAGCAGCACAGAGCGGGATAGAGTATACAATGAGCAGTTCTTC	CASSTERDRVYNEQFF
TRBV27	TRBJ2-6	TRBD1	-	TGTGCCAGCAGTTTCTTACACCGGGACAGGGTACCTGGGGCCAACGTCCTGACTTTC	CASSFLHRDRVPGANVLTF
TRBV7-3	TRBJ2-1	TRBD1	-	TGTGCCAGCAGCCCGGGGACAGGGGCCTACAATGAGCAGTTCTTC	CASSPGTGAYNEQFF
TRBV7-2	TRBJ1-1	-	-	TGTGCCAGCAGCTTAGAACGCACGGAGACTGAAGCTTTCTTT	CASSLERTETEAFF
TRBV2	TRBJ2-5	TRBD2	-	TGTGCCAGCAGTCTTAGCGGGGGGGCGGGGCGAGAGACCCAGTACTTC	CASSLSGGAGRETQYF
TRBV30	TRBJ1-2	-	-	TGTGCCTGGAGTGTATCCCCTGGCGGTAGAAGACATGGCTACACCTTC	CAWSVSPGGRRHGYTF
TRBV18	TRBJ1-4	-	-	TGTGCCAGCTCACGGATAGGACAGAATGAAAAACTGTTTTTT	CASSRIGQNEKLFF
TRBV5-5	TRBJ2-5	-	-	TGTGCCAGCAGCTTGGGACAGGCAAAAGAGACCCAGTACTTC	CASSLGQAKETQYF
TRBV13	TRBJ1-1	TRBD1	-	TGTGCCAGCAGCTTAAGACAGGGGAGAAACACTGAAGCTTTCTTT	CASSLRQGRNTEAFF
TRBV10-3	TRBJ2-5	TRBD2	-	TGTGCCATCAGCACCGGGACTAGCTTACAAGAGACCCAGTACTTC	CAISTGTSLQETQYF
TRBV15	TRBJ2-6	-	-	TGTGCCACCAGCAGGGACAGAATATCTGGGGCCAACGTCCTGACTTTC	CATSRDRISGANVLTF
TRBV2	TRBJ2-5	TRBD2	-	TGTGCCAGCCGATTCCGACCGGGACTACTATACCAAGAGACCCAGTACTTC	CASRFRPGLLYQETQYF
TRBV5-1	TRBJ2-5	TRBD2	-	TGCGCCAGCAGGCTAGCGGGGGGACGGGGGTACCAAGAGACCCAGTACTTC	CASRLAGGRGYQETQYF
TRBV19	TRBJ1-5	-	-	TGTGCCAGTGCAGGGTGGGATCAGCCCCAGCATTTT	CASAGWDQPQHF
TRBV7-6	TRBJ2-2	TRBD1	few	TGTGCCAGCAGCTTAGAGGGACAGGGGCTTGGGGAGCTGTTTTTT	CASSLEGQGLGELFF
TRBV6-5	TRBJ2-1	TRBD2	-	TGTGCCAGCAGTTACTCGCGGGAGGGATCCAATGAGCAGTTCTTC	CASSYSREGSNEQFF
TRBV13	TRBJ2-1	TRBD1	-	TGTGCCAGCAGCTCAGTATCGGGACAGGGATCGGGTGGGCAGTTCTTC	CASSSVSGQGSGGQFF
TRBV10-2	TRBJ1-2	-	once	TGCGCCAGCAGTGCCGAGACAATCTATGGCTACACCTTC	CASSAETIYGYTF
TRBV30	TRBJ2-3	-	-	TGTGCCTGGAGTGTCGGGGGCACAGATACGCAGTATTTT	CAWSVGGTDTQYF
TRBV5-6	TRBJ1-2	TRBD1	-	TGTGCCAGCAGCTCACAGGGGGTGGACTATGGCTACACCTTC	CASSSQGVDYGYTF
TRBV28	TRBJ2-2	-	-	TGTGCCAGCAGCCTGAACACCGGGGAGCTGTTTTTT	CASSLNTGELFF
TRBV11-2	TRBJ2-3	TRBD2	-	TGTGCCAGCAGCTCACTTAGCGGGAGGCCCCGGCATACGCAGTATTTT	CASSSLSGRPRHTQYF
TRBV18	TRBJ2-5	-	-	TGTGCCAGCTCACCACCCGGAGAAGAGACCCAGTACTTC	CASSPPGEETQYF
TRBV7-9	TRBJ1-1	-	-	TGTTCCAGCAGCTTTCAGACAGGTGTAATTACTGAAGCTTTCTTT	CSSSFQTGVITEAFF
TRBV30	TRBJ2-6	-	-	TGTGCCTGGATAGGGGGAGCGGTCTCAGGGGCCAACGTCCTGACTTTC	CAWIGGAVSGANVLTF
TRBV7-9	TRBJ2-5	-	-	TGTGCCAGCAGCCCAACAGGACAGGAGACCCAGTACTTC	CASSPTGQETQYF
TRBV5-1	TRBJ1-1	TRBD1	-	TGCGCCAGCAGCTCTAGGACAGGGAGGGCTTTCTTT	CASSSRTGRAFF
TRBV4-1	TRBJ2-7	TRBD1	-	TGCGCCAGCAGCCAAGGCAGGGGGCGGTTCGGCGAGCAGTACTTC	CASSQGRGRFGEQYF
TRBV5-1	TRBJ2-2	TRBD1	-	TGCGCCAGCAGCTTGGCCGGGACAGGCAACACCGGGGAGCTGTTTTTT	CASSLAGTGNTGELFF
TRBV7-8	TRBJ2-7	TRBD1	-	TGTGCCAGCAGCCGAACTCGACAGGGGCTATACGAGCAGTACTTC	CASSRTRQGLYEQYF
TRBV29-1	TRBJ2-2	-	few	TGCATCGACAAGTACAGGGCGAACACCGGGGAGCTGTTTTTT	CIDKYRANTGELFF
TRBV30	TRBJ1-3	-	few	TGTGCCTGGAACCGGGATAAGGCAGGGGCCGGAAACACCATATATTTT	CAWNRDKAGAGNTIYF
TRBV2	TRBJ1-4	TRBD1	-	TGTGCCAGCAGTCCCGGGACAGCCCTCGCGAAACTGTTTTTT	CASSPGTALAKLFF
TRBV4-2	TRBJ2-5	TRBD2	many	TGTGCCAGCAGCCAAGATCGGGGGGGCCAAGAGACCCAGTACTTC	CASSQDRGGQETQYF
TRBV2	TRBJ1-5	-	-	TGTGCCAGCGGTATGTACGGTAACAATCAGCCCCAGCATTTT	CASGMYGNNQPQHF
TRBV10-3	TRBJ2-5	-	-	TGTGCCATCAGCACAGGGCAAGAGACCCAGTACTTC	CAISTGQETQYF
TRBV5-1	TRBJ1-5	-	few	TGCGCCAGCAGCTACGGGGGCAATCAGCCCCAGCATTTT	CASSYGGNQPQHF
TRBV5-1	TRBJ1-1	TRBD1	once	TGCGCCAGCAGCTGGGGGACAGGGGACGAAGCTTTCTTT	CASSWGTGDEAFF
TRBV5-1	TRBJ2-2	-	-	TGCGCCAGCATCGGGGTCGCCGGGGAGCTGTTTTTT	CASIGVAGELFF
TRBV5-1	TRBJ2-2	-	-	TGCGCCAGCAGCTTGGCCGAGGCAGAGAACACCGGGGAGCTGTTTTTT	CASSLAEAENTGELFF
TRBV7-6	TRBJ2-7	TRBD1	-	TGTGCCAGCAGCTCGACAGGGGGGAACTCCTACGAGCAGTACTTC	CASSSTGGNSYEQYF
TRBV27	TRBJ2-3	TRBD2	-	TGTGCCAGTGGTGGGCTAGCGGGGGGGGCAGATACGCAGTATTTT	CASGGLAGGADTQYF
TRBV7-2	TRBJ2-5	-	-	TGTGCCAGCAGCTTAGGTCCGAGGGAGACCCAGTACTTC	CASSLGPRETQYF
TRBV2	TRBJ1-1	TRBD1	few	TGTGCCAGCGGGGACAGGGGGCTGGTGGCTTTCTTT	CASGDRGLVAFF
TRBV4-1	TRBJ2-2	TRBD2	-	TGCGCCAGCAGCCCGATGGGGCTAGCGGGAGGGTACACCGGGGAGCTGTTTTTT	CASSPMGLAGGYTGELFF
TRBV10-3	TRBJ2-7	-	-	TGTGCCATCAGTGGACTAGTGGACGAGCAGTACTTC	CAISGLVDEQYF
TRBV5-1	TRBJ2-1	TRBD2	-	TGCGCCAGCAGCTCCCTTGCGGGGGGCTTAATGAAAGGCAATGAGCAGTTCTTC	CASSSLAGGLMKGNEQFF
TRBV18	TRBJ2-1	-	-	TGTGCCAGCTCCGCGGCTCCCAATAACAATGAGCAGTTCTTC	CASSAAPNNNEQFF
TRBV4-1	TRBJ2-2	TRBD1	-	TGCGCCAGCAGCCCAGGCAGGGGGCGCGAGGCCGGGGAGCTGTTTTTT	CASSPGRGREAGELFF
TRBV29-1	TRBJ2-6	TRBD1	-	TGCAGCGTTGATGCGACAGGGGGATCTGGGGCCAACGTCCTGACTTTC	CSVDATGGSGANVLTF